The rows below give T cell receptor beta chains drawn from one sample of a study of CXCR3-negative and CXCR3-positive naive CD8 T cells. TCRdb reanalyzed the 5' RACE reads and collapses them to one entry per CDR3 protein, without DNA. In all, the sample yields 140,000 to 150,000 distinct CDR3 sequences. Sequencing input: naive CXCR3+ CD8+ T cells from blood. Source of these receptors: a human donor in good health. Some clones in this sample may be carry-over from other donors' samples. CDR3s include the opening cysteine and the closing phenylalanine or tryptophan.

length: 17
J: TRBJ2-5
V: TRBV14
CDR3: CASSRDVEVLGGETQYF

length: 17
J: TRBJ1-6
V: TRBV20-1
CDR3: CSARDYDQGLSNSPLHF

length: 13
J: TRBJ2-7
V: TRBV3-1
CDR3: CASSQLSFYEQYF

length: 14
J: TRBJ1-1
V: TRBV13
CDR3: CASTLQGAHTEAFF

length: 17
J: TRBJ1-2
V: TRBV29-1
CDR3: CSVHKPQGQTFNYGYTF

length: 17
J: TRBJ2-1
V: TRBV15
CDR3: CATSRDIFSGPTDEQFF

length: 13
J: TRBJ2-7
V: TRBV9
CDR3: CASSGGMSYEQYF

length: 12
J: TRBJ2-7
V: TRBV10-3
CDR3: CAISGPTYEQYF

length: 15
J: TRBJ2-7
V: TRBV5-1
CDR3: CASSSAGTPSYEQYF

length: 15
J: TRBJ2-3
V: TRBV6-2/TRBV6-3
CDR3: CASSQTSGITDTQYF

length: 16
J: TRBJ2-2
V: TRBV6-6
CDR3: CASSYSNPGTGGELFF

length: 16
J: TRBJ2-3
V: TRBV7-3
CDR3: CASSPRLAGAPDTQYF

length: 16
J: TRBJ1-1
V: TRBV5-6
CDR3: CASSSPKKVMNTEAFF

length: 13
J: TRBJ2-4
V: TRBV12-3/TRBV12-4
CDR3: CASSSKVVNIQYF

length: 15
J: TRBJ2-7
V: TRBV6-6
CDR3: CASSYSSDLSLEQYF

length: 15
J: TRBJ1-5
V: TRBV20-1
CDR3: CSARSTGTLNQPQHF

length: 15
J: TRBJ2-1
V: TRBV3-1
CDR3: CASSPEGGSYNEQFF

length: 13
J: TRBJ2-1
V: TRBV7-7
CDR3: CASSARQGLGQFF

length: 15
J: TRBJ1-2
V: TRBV29-1
CDR3: CSVDSPQGRNYGYTF

length: 14
J: TRBJ1-1
V: TRBV13
CDR3: CASSLDAGNTEAFF

length: 16
J: TRBJ2-7
V: TRBV5-1
CDR3: CASSLGTSGASYEQYF

length: 11
J: TRBJ1-2
V: TRBV29-1
CDR3: CSVVTGTGYTF

length: 14
J: TRBJ2-3
V: TRBV12-3/TRBV12-4
CDR3: CASSWAGVEDTQYF

length: 13
J: TRBJ1-2
V: TRBV29-1
CDR3: CSVERRQYHGYTF

length: 14
J: TRBJ1-1
V: TRBV29-1
CDR3: CSADRGGYDTEAFF

length: 15
J: TRBJ2-7
V: TRBV15
CDR3: CATSRAGHGINEQYF

length: 12
J: TRBJ1-1
V: TRBV12-3/TRBV12-4
CDR3: CASSGGLNEAFF

length: 17
J: TRBJ1-2
V: TRBV7-9
CDR3: CASSSGDRGPSGYGYTF

length: 16
J: TRBJ2-1
V: TRBV13
CDR3: CASSSPGERGGDEQFF

length: 14
J: TRBJ2-2
V: TRBV9
CDR3: CASSPLTRPGELFF

length: 14
J: TRBJ2-1
V: TRBV12-3/TRBV12-4
CDR3: CASSWGGGGDEQFF

length: 14
J: TRBJ2-5
V: TRBV7-8
CDR3: CASSSRASQETQYF

length: 17
J: TRBJ2-1
V: TRBV5-1
CDR3: CASSTFSGGATDNEQFF

length: 14
J: TRBJ1-1
V: TRBV14
CDR3: CASSQKSANTEAFF

length: 17
J: TRBJ2-1
V: TRBV14
CDR3: CASSQGLAGGRDNEQFF

length: 15
J: TRBJ2-7
V: TRBV4-3
CDR3: CASSPGRSGPGEQYF

length: 19
J: TRBJ2-2
V: TRBV24-1
CDR3: CATSDQSGLAGTNTGELFF

length: 13
J: TRBJ1-4
V: TRBV29-1
CDR3: CSAPGGDGEKLFF

length: 15
J: TRBJ2-1
V: TRBV4-1
CDR3: CASRLGGGLYNEQFF

length: 14
J: TRBJ2-5
V: TRBV5-4
CDR3: CASSIPGQIETQYF

length: 17
J: TRBJ2-2
V: TRBV7-6
CDR3: CASSLTLAGEHTGELFF

length: 12
J: TRBJ1-2
V: TRBV7-9
CDR3: CASNYDDYGYTF

length: 15
J: TRBJ2-7
V: TRBV4-1
CDR3: CASSLIAGEVYEQYF

length: 11
J: TRBJ2-1
V: TRBV2
CDR3: CASSDSSTEDF

length: 21
J: TRBJ1-5
V: TRBV6-2/TRBV6-3
CDR3: CASSYPRTRPEVLSSNQPQHF

length: 15
J: TRBJ1-4
V: TRBV29-1
CDR3: CSVELSRGEGEKLFF

length: 12
J: TRBJ1-2
V: TRBV29-1
CDR3: CSVDLVNYGYTF

length: 12
J: TRBJ2-7
V: TRBV5-6
CDR3: CASSLMRYEQYF

length: 15
J: TRBJ1-6
V: TRBV5-1
CDR3: CASSLDRGIGSPLHF

length: 15
J: TRBJ1-1
V: TRBV4-3
CDR3: CASSQEKEYNTEAFF

length: 16
J: TRBJ2-1
V: TRBV7-8
CDR3: CASSLELYRVYDEQFF

length: 13
J: TRBJ1-5
V: TRBV28
CDR3: CASSLRGPQPQHF

length: 11
J: TRBJ1-2
V: TRBV29-1
CDR3: CSVEGGSGYTF

length: 15
J: TRBJ2-5
V: TRBV13
CDR3: CASSLRDSFGETQYF